The 20 T cell receptor beta chains in this list originate from one sample, sequenced in a study of vaccination and CD4 T cells after COVID-19 (dated by TCRdb to 2022 to 2024). To prepare the library, PCR was applied. Instrument on record: Illumina iSeq 100. DNA from cultured CD4+ T cells was subjected to TCR sequencing with the Oncomine TCR Beta short-read assay at the Johns Hopkins FTIC core. TCRdb reanalyzed the raw reads on its own, using fastp at Q25 for trimming and MiXCR for clone calling, and kept in-frame beta chains. Merged by CDR3 protein, the rows form single entries marked with the most common genes and DNA. The sample includes under 20,000 distinct CDR3 sequences, with around 40% observed a single time. The ten biggest clones cover around 8.5% of the sample. For these TCRs, the target antigens are not known. The sample's treatment or condition label is to be understood as: approximately 11-day PBMC culture with coronavirus spike peptide pools or control peptides (ViraFEST assay).

The source was CD4+ T cells from blood, cultured in vitro, collected after SARS-CoV-2 vaccination. The receptor source for this set is a human donor who had recovered from COVID-19.

The chain is built from TRBV18 and TRBJ1-2; possible D gene TRBD1, 6 bases. The germline V gene encodes CDR1 KGHSH and CDR2 LQKENI. V was pared by 3 bases and J by 13 bases, with 21 bases between. The CDR3 sequence is 14 residues long. The CDR3 coding sequence is TGTGCCAGCTCACCCTCAGGGGCGGAGGAAGGTTCCACCTTC. Translating gives CASSPSGAEEGSTF. Full variable domain (rest looked up from reference TRBV18 and TRBJ1-2): NAGVMQNPRHLVRRRGQEARLRCSPMKGHSHVYWYRQLPEEGLKFMVYLQKENIIDESGMPKERFSAEFPKEGPSILRIQQVVRGDSAAYFCASSPSGAEEGSTFGSGTRLTVV.

This clonotype was seen more than once but under ten times. This chain joins TRBV27 and TRBJ1-1; D perhaps matches TRBD1 (5 bases). Germline assignment: CDR1 MNHEY and CDR2 SMNVEV (reference sequence). The V gene lost 3 bases and the J gene lost 1 base, with 9 bases spanning the gap. This CDR3 has 14 residues. The CDR3 region is CASSFMGPNTEAFF. CDR3 nucleotide sequence: TGTGCCAGCAGTTTTATGGGACCGAACACTGAAGCTTTCTTT.

This rearrangement joins TRBV11-3 to TRBJ1-6; a weak D match, TRBD1 (5 bases). V was shortened by 0 bases and J by 11 bases, with 11 bases between the two germline ends. The germline gives CDR1 SGHNT, CDR2 YENEEA. The length of the CDR3 is 14 residues. The CDR3 DNA reads as TGTGCCAGCAGCTTAGATCGGGGCAGAACACCCCTCCACTTT. Amino acids: CASSLDRGRTPLHF.

V gene TRBV6-2 or TRBV6-3 combines with J gene TRBJ2-6, with 12 bases matching TRBD2. The CDR3 loop spans 20 amino acids. Per the germline V gene, CDR1 is MNHEY and CDR2 is SVGEGT. Losses at the gene ends were 5 bases for V and 0 bases for J; bases not matched to a gene: 11. In nucleotides, the CDR3 is TGTGCCAGCAGTCGAGCCACCGGACTAGCGGGGAGCTCTGGGGCCAACGTCCTGACTTTC. This codes for CASSRATGLAGSSGANVLTF.

This clonotype was counted only a few times. The chain couples TRBV20-1 to TRBJ1-2; possible D gene TRBD1, 6 bases. V was clipped by 1 base and J by 4 bases, with 13 bases between them. Germline V lookup: CDR1 DFQATT, CDR2 SNEGSKA (reference sequence). This CDR3 is built from 14 residues. CDR3 sequence: CSARVTAGVYGYTF. The CDR3 DNA reads TGCAGTGCTAGAGTGACGGCAGGGGTCTATGGCTACACCTTC.

The V and J genes are TRBV20-1 and TRBJ2-3, with D hard to call. The CDR3 is made up of 14 amino acids. Deletions cut 0 bases from V and 6 bases from J, with 13 bases between. The germline CDR1 and CDR2 sequences are DFQATT and SNEGSKA (reference sequence). The CDR3 DNA reads TGCAGTGCTAGAGAACGGTCTCGAAAGGATACGCAGTATTTT. Amino acids: CSARERSRKDTQYF.

The chain couples TRBV24-1 to TRBJ2-3; 8 bases line up with TRBD1. The CDR3 totals 19 residues. Germline V gene data show CDR1 as KGHDR and CDR2 as SFDVKD. Trimming at V came to 2 bases and at J to 2 bases, leaving 14 bases not matched to a gene. As DNA, the CDR3 is TGTGCCACCAGTGATTGGACAGGGAAGGGTGGGAGGCCCACAGATACGCAGTATTTT. It translates to CATSDWTGKGGRPTDTQYF.

This sequence joins TRBV9 and TRBJ1-2; the match to TRBD1 covers 10 bases. The CDR3 is made up of 14 amino acids. V lost 6 bases, J lost 8 bases, and 10 bases stayed unmatched. Germline loops: CDR1 SGDLS, CDR2 YYNGEE. The CDR3 region is CASTEIGQGDGYTF. In nucleotides, the CDR3 is TGTGCCAGCACAGAGATTGGACAGGGGGACGGCTACACCTTC.

The J gene is TRBJ2-3, the V gene TRBV20-1, with 14 nucleotides matching TRBD2. Germline loops: CDR1 DFQATT, CDR2 SNEGSKA (reference sequence). After removal of 0 bases from V and 6 bases from J, the junction contained 8 bases not matched to a gene. CDR3 length: 17 amino acids. CDR3 residues: CSARDGGLAGVLDTQYF. CDR3 DNA sequence: TGCAGTGCTAGAGATGGGGGACTAGCGGGAGTACTGGATACGCAGTATTTT.

This clonotype appeared a few times. The chain combines TRBV6-1 with TRBJ2-5; D gene ambiguous. The CDR3 is 13 amino acids. V was trimmed by 6 bases and J by 1 base, leaving 9 bases between them. CDR1 is MNHNS, CDR2 SASEGT, per germline. The CDR3 spells CASSAGFQETQYF. The CDR3 DNA follows: TGTGCCAGCAGCGCAGGATTCCAAGAGACCCAGTACTTC.

The chain is built from TRBV2 and TRBJ1-6, with 10 nucleotides matching TRBD1. J gave up 9 bases and V 0 bases, and 2 bases lay outside the gene matches. Germline V gene lookup returns CDR1 SNHLY and CDR2 FYNNEI. This CDR3 spans 15 amino acids. CDR3 protein: CASSEAGTGVSPLHF. Written as DNA, the CDR3 is TGTGCCAGCAGTGAAGCCGGGACAGGGGTTTCACCCCTCCACTTT.

The chain has TRBV6-1 and TRBJ2-7; TRBD2 agrees at 7 bases. The ends lost 6 bases at V and 2 bases at J; junction bases unmatched: 7. CDR1 is MNHNS and CDR2 is SASEGT in the germline V gene. This CDR3 region has 14 residues. Here the CDR3 reads CASRPGGRAYEQYF. Written as DNA, the CDR3 is TGTGCCAGCAGGCCGGGCGGGAGAGCCTACGAGCAGTACTTC.

This chain uses TRBV6-2 or TRBV6-3 with TRBJ2-5; TRBD2 matches 9 bases. This CDR3 comprises 14 residues. The germline V gene has CDR1 MNHEY and CDR2 SVGEGT. Losses at the gene ends were 8 bases for V and 1 base for J; bases not matched to a gene: 5. CDR3 bases: TGTGCCAGCCAGCGGGGGGTACTCCAAGAGACCCAGTACTTC. It is translated as CASQRGVLQETQYF.

This clonotype occurred a few times. The genes are TRBV5-1 and TRBJ2-2; D gene unclear. The CDR3 sequence is 15 residues long. Per germline, CDR1 SGHRS and CDR2 YFSETQ. V was pared by 4 bases and J by 2 bases, with 12 bases between. The CDR3 region has the DNA TGCGCCAGCAGCAAGGACGGATCAAACACCGGGGAGCTGTTTTTT. This translates into CASSKDGSNTGELFF.

This clonotype showed up just a few times. The V and J genes are TRBV6-1 and TRBJ1-2; maybe TRBD1 (5 bases). CDR1 is MNHNS, CDR2 SASEGT, per germline. The length of the CDR3 is 14 residues. V gave up 1 base and J gave up 4 bases, with 10 bases separating them. The CDR3 region is CASSEDRGRYGYTF. The CDR3, as DNA: TGTGCCAGCAGTGAAGACCGGGGCCGCTATGGCTACACCTTC.

This clonotype turned up a few times. J is TRBJ2-2 and V is TRBV20-1; TRBD2 agrees at 9 bases. The V segment lost 6 bases and the J segment 2 bases; nucleotides outside the gene matches: 4. Germline V CDR1 and CDR2: DFQATT, SNEGSKA (reference sequence). The CDR3 is made up of 14 amino acids. In DNA form, the CDR3 reads TGCAGTGCAGCGGGGGGCCTAAACACCGGGGAGCTGTTTTTT. Translated, it gives CSAAGGLNTGELFF.

This clonotype occurred once. The chain combines TRBV7-2 with TRBJ2-1; maybe TRBD1 (5 bases). With 4 bases removed from V and 6 bases from J, the gap between germline ends came to 16 bases. The germline V gene encodes CDR1 SGHTA and CDR2 FQGNSA. The CDR3 runs 15 residues. The chain's CDR3 is CASSSLRTHANEQFF. CDR3 bases: TGTGCCAGCAGCTCCTTACGGACACATGCCAATGAGCAGTTCTTC. The variable domain in full, completed from reference TRBV7-2 and TRBJ2-1, reads GAGVSQSPSNKVTEKGKDVELRCDPISGHTALYWYRQSLGQGLEFLIYFQGNSAPDKSGLPSDRFSAERTGGSVSTLTIQRTQQEDSAVYLCASSSLRTHANEQFFGPGTRLTVL.

The chain employs TRBV6-1 and TRBJ1-1, with 7 bases fitting TRBD1. The germline V gene has CDR1 MNHNS and CDR2 SASEGT. After removal of 6 bases from V and 4 bases from J, the junction contained 2 bases not matched to a gene. The CDR3 spans 12 residues. The DNA of the CDR3 is TGTGCCAGCAGCAGGGGGGGCACTGAAGCTTTCTTT. Translation: CASSRGGTEAFF.

This chain links TRBV6-5 with TRBJ1-5; tentative D call: TRBD1 (5 bases). V was shortened by 0 bases and J by 4 bases, with 13 bases between the two germline ends. This CDR3 has 16 residues. Germline CDR1 MNHEY, CDR2 SVGAGI. The chain's CDR3 is CASSYSTAGPNQPQHF. The CDR3 DNA is TGTGCCAGCAGTTACTCGACGGCGGGACCGAATCAGCCCCAGCATTTT.

The V call is TRBV6-5, the J call TRBJ2-3, with D perhaps TRBD2 (5 bases). The CDR3 totals 14 residues. Trimming removed 4 bases from V and 5 bases from J, with 13 bases in between. Germline V lookup: CDR1 MNHEY, CDR2 SVGAGI. CDR3: CASSSGWDGDTQYF. CDR3 sequence (DNA): TGTGCCAGCAGTTCGGGGTGGGATGGAGATACGCAGTATTTT.